The 21 T cell receptor beta chains reported below all come from one sample, sequenced in a study of blood T cells in healthy people across ages. Next came a second PCR, run for roughly 6 to 11 cycles, which used a sample-barcoded 5' primer along with a J-beta primer mix. One entry per CDR3 protein, called by TCRdb with MiXCR from the 5' RACE reads. The sample lists some 560,000 distinct CDR3 sequences; about 26% were seen once. A further study also used this sample, focusing on T cells of mothers and their children.

Sequences were obtained from blood. The receptors originated from a boy younger than 10 in good health.

This clonotype was seen a few times. The V call is TRBV12-3 or TRBV12-4, the J call TRBJ2-1; 12 bases agree with TRBD2. V was clipped by 2 bases and J by 4 bases; unmatched bases: 6. The CDR3 runs 17 residues. The CDR3 nucleotides are TGTGCCAGCAGTTTAACCCGACTAGCGGGGGCGTACAATGAGCAGTTCTTC. The encoded protein is CASSLTRLAGAYNEQFF.

The CDR3 DNA reads TGTGCCAGCAGCGAGACTAGCGGTCGTTCCTACAATGAGCAGTTCTTC. Its translation: CASSETSGRSYNEQFF. The chain employs TRBV11-2 and TRBJ2-1; 9 bases fit TRBD2. Germline V gene lookup returns CDR1 SGHAT and CDR2 FQNNGV. The ends lost 5 bases at V and 1 base at J; junction bases unmatched: 6. There are 16 residues in the CDR3.

This clonotype was picked up a small number of times. The V call is TRBV14, the J call TRBJ2-4; 8 bases match TRBD1. The trim removed 3 bases at V and 4 bases at J, leaving 5 bases unmatched. Germline V gives CDR1 SGHDN, CDR2 FVKESK. The CDR3 is 15 residues long. The CDR3 DNA follows: TGTGCCAGCAGCCAGGGATGGGACAGGAAAAACATTCAGTACTTC. Its translation is CASSQGWDRKNIQYF.

This clonotype was seen a few times. This chain links TRBV18 with TRBJ1-2; D is uncertain. Germline V lookup: CDR1 KGHSH, CDR2 LQKENI. V was pared by 0 bases and J by 4 bases, with 6 bases between. The CDR3 is made up of 13 amino acids. The CDR3 sequence is CASSPPAVYGYTF. The CDR3 region has the DNA TGTGCCAGCTCACCACCGGCCGTCTATGGCTACACCTTC.

The CDR3 nucleotides are TGCAGCGCTGGATCGGCAGGGGGTAACTATGGCTACACCTTC. This gives the protein CSAGSAGGNYGYTF. The V gene is TRBV29-1, the J gene TRBJ1-2; 7 nucleotides line up with TRBD1. This CDR3 is 14 amino acids long. The V gene end was trimmed by 7 bases and the J gene end by 1 base; junction bases not matched to a gene: 9. Germline CDR1 SQVTM, CDR2 ANQGSEA.

The chain combines TRBV12-3 or TRBV12-4 with TRBJ1-5, with D possibly TRBD1 on 6 matching bases. V dropped 5 bases and J dropped 10 bases, with 18 bases sitting between them. This CDR3 has 14 residues. The CDR3 bases are TGTGCCAGCAGTCCCTTACAGGGCTTCCACCCCCAGCATTTT. Its translation is CASSPLQGFHPQHF.

This chain joins TRBV9 and TRBJ2-1; 13 bases agree with TRBD2. Per the germline V gene, CDR1 is SGDLS and CDR2 is YYNGEE. The CDR3 extends over 16 amino acids. The J segment lost 2 bases and the V segment lost 7 bases, leaving 6 bases of the junction unmatched. The CDR3 coding sequence is TGTGCCAGCCCCGTAGGGACTAGCGGGACCTACAATGAGCAGTTCTTC. It translates to CASPVGTSGTYNEQFF.

This clonotype was recorded a few times. The chain has TRBV25-1 and TRBJ2-7; possible D gene TRBD2, 7 bases. V lost 4 bases and J lost 3, with 13 bases in between. The CDR3 contains 14 residues. Germline CDR1 and CDR2: MGHDK and SYGVNS. CDR3 nucleotides: TGTGCCAGCAGTGGGACGGGGGGCGTCTACGAGCAGTACTTC. Translation gives CASSGTGGVYEQYF.

This clonotype has at least ten counts. This chain uses TRBV12-3 or TRBV12-4 with TRBJ2-2; perhaps TRBD2 as D (5 bases). The CDR3 totals 14 residues. V dropped 2 bases and J dropped 4 bases, with 8 bases sitting between them. The CDR3 region is CASSLSGGTGELFF. CDR3 nucleotides: TGTGCCAGCAGTTTAAGCGGCGGCACCGGGGAGCTGTTTTTT.

To note about this clonotype: One end of the junction is discordant with germline, which a read error may explain. The chain has TRBV9 and TRBJ2-2; D remains ambiguous. Looked up from germline, CDR1 is SGDLS and CDR2 is YYNGEE. CDR3 length: 14 amino acids. CDR3 bases: TGTGCCAGCACGGGTGGCGCGAACGCCGGGGAGCTGTTTTTT. It yields the protein CASTGGANAGELFF.

V is TRBV9 and J is TRBJ1-5, with 8 bases fitting TRBD1. The CDR3 consists of 14 residues. Germline CDR1 SGDLS, CDR2 YYNGEE. J gave up 6 bases and V 4 bases, and 6 bases lay outside the gene matches. CDR3 amino acids: CASSRQGTGQPQHF. Written as DNA, the CDR3 is TGTGCCAGCAGCAGACAGGGGACCGGTCAGCCCCAGCATTTT. Supplemented by reference TRBV9 and TRBJ1-5, the full variable domain reads DSGVTQTPKHLITATGQRVTLRCSPRSGDLSVYWYQQSLDQGLQFLIQYYNGEERAKGNILERFSAQQFPDLHSELNLSSLELGDSALYFCASSRQGTGQPQHFGDGTRLSIL.

This clonotype showed up just a few times. A read error may account for a junction end that differs from germline. The V and J genes are TRBV2 and TRBJ2-1; D may be TRBD2 (5 bases). The length of the CDR3 is 14 residues. CDR1 and CDR2 (germline): SNHLY, FYNNEI. The CDR3 bases are TGTGCCAGCAGAGAAGCGGCTACCTACAATGAGCAGTTCTTC. It codes for CASREAATYNEQFF.

This sequence joins TRBV7-9 and TRBJ1-5; tentative D call: TRBD1 (5 bases). Trimming shortened V by 5 bases and J by 0 bases, and 11 bases separated the two germline ends. The CDR3 is made up of 15 amino acids. Looked up from germline, CDR1 is SEHNR and CDR2 is FQNEAQ (reference sequence). In nucleotides, the CDR3 is TGTGCCAGCAGCCCAGGGACCCGTAGCAATCAGCCCCAGCATTTT. As protein: CASSPGTRSNQPQHF.

This clonotype was counted ten times or more. This CDR3 reads CASSSRQNTEAFF. The CDR3 nucleotides are TGTGCCAGCAGTTCGAGACAGAACACTGAAGCTTTCTTT. V is TRBV12-3 or TRBV12-4 and J is TRBJ1-1; the D is unclear. The CDR3 runs to 13 residues. Trimming removed 4 bases at V and 1 base at J, with 7 bases between.

This clonotype has just a few counts. The chain recombines TRBV10-2 with TRBJ1-2, with TRBD1 matching over 7 bases. The junction had 5 bases not matched to a gene; V was cut back by 4 bases and J by 6 bases. The CDR3 sequence is 13 residues long. From germline, CDR1 is WSHSY and CDR2 SAAADI. The CDR3, as DNA: TGCGCCAGCAGTGCTCAGGGGGTACATGGCTACACCTTC. It is translated as CASSAQGVHGYTF.

This chain connects TRBV25-1 to TRBJ2-5; D possibly corresponds to TRBD1 (6 bases). The J call may be incorrect, as the DNA end agrees better with TRBJ2-1. CDR1 and CDR2 (germline): MGHDK, SYGVNS. The length of the CDR3 is 13 residues. The CDR3 region has the DNA TGTGCCAGCGAACAGGGTCAAGGTAATGAGCAGTTCTTC. It translates to CASEQGQGNEQFF.

This clonotype has more than one count but fewer than ten. The chain is built from TRBV3-1 and TRBJ2-5, with 14 nucleotides matching TRBD2. This CDR3 spans 16 amino acids. CDR1 and CDR2 (germline): LGHDT, YNNKEL (reference sequence). V trimming: 4 bases; J trimming: 4 bases; junction bases outside the gene matches: 5. CDR3 sequence (DNA): TGTGCCAGCAGCCCGGGGACTAGCGGGGGCGGAGAGACCCAGTACTTC. Protein sequence: CASSPGTSGGGETQYF.

The chain combines TRBV15 with TRBJ2-7, with 10 nucleotides matching TRBD1. J lost 4 bases, V lost 0 bases, and 3 bases had no gene match. This CDR3 has 15 amino acids. CDR1 is LNHNV and CDR2 is YYDKDF in the germline V gene (reference sequence). DNA for the CDR3: TGTGCCACCAGCAGAGATCCGGGACAGGGGTACGAGCAGTACTTC. Its translation is CATSRDPGQGYEQYF.

This sequence joins TRBV27 and TRBJ2-5; TRBD1 agrees at 8 bases. The J call is in doubt because the DNA end fits TRBJ2-7 better. Germline lookup yields CDR1 MNHEY and CDR2 SMNVEV (reference sequence). The CDR3 has 15 residues. The CDR3 loop is CASSRGTGGTYEQYF. The CDR3 nucleotides are TGTGCCAGCAGTCGCGGGACAGGCGGGACCTACGAGCAGTACTTC.

The rearrangement links TRBV18 to TRBJ1-2, with TRBD1 as a possible D gene (5 bases). V shed 3 bases and J shed 3 bases, with 8 bases lying between them. The CDR3 loop spans 13 amino acids. Germline CDR1 and CDR2: KGHSH and LQKENI. CDR3 DNA sequence: TGTGCCAGCTCACCGGAGGGGTACTATGGCTACACCTTC. Translation gives CASSPEGYYGYTF.

This clonotype was counted only a few times. The chain combines TRBV12-5 with TRBJ2-3; 11 bases agree with TRBD2. Germline CDR1 is LGHNT and CDR2 is FRNRAP. V shed 6 bases and J 4 bases; nucleotides not matched to a gene: 6. The CDR3 sequence is 15 residues long. CDR3 nucleotide sequence: TGTGCTAGTGGCACTAGCGGGAGAGGCGCAGATACGCAGTATTTT. It is translated as CASGTSGRGADTQYF. The full variable domain, with the rest looked up from reference TRBV12-5 and TRBJ2-3, is DARVTQTPRHKVTEMGQEVTMRCQPILGHNTVFWYRQTMMQGLELLAYFRNRAPLDDSGMPKDRFSAEMPDATLATLKIQPSEPRDSAVYFCASGTSGRGADTQYFGPGTRLTVL.